This TCR beta chain was documented in a study of T cells expressing NK-cell markers. The wider study: It was sorted CD3+CD56-NKG2C+, CD3+CD56+NKG2C- and CD3+CD56+NKG2C+ T cells that provided the TCR beta repertoires. One of the eight sequenced donors was seronegative, whereas the other seven were HCMV-seropositive. Study results and caveats: The study found these clonotypes also leading the CD3+CD56-NKG2C+ fraction in several donors. CD8+ T cells in over 5 donors included dominant NKG2C+ clonotypes at roughly 1.0-7.0%.

A word on this clonotype: Its antigen remains unknown.

Reanalyzing the 5' RACE reads, TCRdb keeps one entry per CDR3 protein, without DNA. This table lists 150,000 to 160,000 distinct CDR3 sequences. CDR3 length: 14 amino acids. CDR1 and CDR2 from the germline V gene are MNHEY and SVGAGI. The chain recombines TRBV6-5 with TRBJ2-2. The clonotype comes from a woman aged 45-65 years in good health. The sample was blood T cells: a sorted CD56 or NKG2C T cell subset, CD4+ or CD8+ T cells, or bulk PBMC T cells (not recorded which). The chain's CDR3 is CASSYGFNTGELFF.